This passage covers 11 T cell receptor beta chains from one sample sequenced in a study of cytomegalovirus exposure and HLA in healthy donors. Researchers ran the PCR with 60 Vbeta and 13 Jbeta primers. Using immunoSEQ multiplex PCR, the repertoire was profiled, and TCRdb retains in-frame clones only, with some absent. The sample has approximately 210,000 clones; approximately 85% are singletons. Sequences were obtained from PBMCs. Every receptor here comes from a man aged 18 to 30 in good health and CMV-seronegative.

V and J are TRBV28 and TRBJ2-1, with 10 bases lining up with TRBD2. The germline CDR1 and CDR2 sequences are MDHEN and SYDVKM. The ends lost 4 bases at V and 2 bases at J; junction bases unmatched: 5. The CDR3 sequence is 16 residues long. The CDR3 DNA follows: TGTGCCAGCAGTTCGCTCAGCGGGGGGGCCTACAATGAGCAGTTCTTC. Protein product: CASSSLSGGAYNEQFF.

The chain recombines TRBV7-2 with TRBJ2-3, with a possible D match to TRBD1 (6 bases). This CDR3 has 15 residues. Germline CDR1 reads SGHTA; CDR2 reads FQGNSA. Trimming pared 1 base from V and 4 bases from J, leaving 12 bases between. CDR3 nucleotide sequence: TGTGCCAGCAGCTTAGTGGTGGGGGCGGCAGATACGCAGTATTTT. Protein: CASSLVVGAADTQYF.

V and J are TRBV29-1 and TRBJ1-1; 12 positions agree with TRBD1. With V trimmed by 3 bases and J by 5 bases, 7 bases remained unmatched. Germline lookup yields CDR1 SQVTM and CDR2 ANQGSEA. The CDR3 runs to 15 residues. CDR3 coding DNA: TGCAGCGTTGAGGGGGACAGGGGGCGCAGGACTGAAGCTTTCTTT. Translated: CSVEGDRGRRTEAFF.

The CDR3 DNA is TGTGCCACCAGGGGCCAGGGAGGGTACGAAAAACTGTTTTTT. As protein: CATRGQGGYEKLFF. This sequence joins TRBV19 and TRBJ1-4; TRBD1 is a possible D gene (6 bases). Trimming took off 10 bases at V and 8 bases at J, with 20 bases between the two ends. Germline V gene data show CDR1 as LNHDA and CDR2 as SQIVND (reference sequence). The CDR3 has 14 residues.

The rearrangement links TRBV13 to TRBJ2-5; 8 bases match TRBD2. Germline V gene data show CDR1 as PRHDT and CDR2 as FYEKMQ (reference sequence). There are 17 residues in the CDR3. J gave up 0 bases and V 1 base, and 7 bases lay outside the gene matches. The CDR3, as DNA: TGTGCCAGCAGCTTAGTCGGGGGGGTCTTTAACCAAGAGACCCAGTACTTC. It specifies CASSLVGGVFNQETQYF.

V and J are TRBV11-2 and TRBJ1-1; 8 bases line up with TRBD1. In germline, CDR1 is SGHAT, CDR2 FQNNGV. V shed 6 bases, J shed 1 base, and the junction held 4 bases outside the gene matches. This CDR3 comprises 14 residues. Written as DNA, the CDR3 is TGTGCCAGCAGAAGCGGACAGGGGAACACTGAAGCTTTCTTT. It yields the protein CASRSGQGNTEAFF.

This sequence joins TRBV10-1 and TRBJ1-6, with TRBD1 identical over 9 bases. In germline, CDR1 is WNHNN, CDR2 SYGVQD (reference sequence). The ends lost 3 bases at V and 7 bases at J; junction bases unmatched: 1. This CDR3 comprises 14 residues. This CDR3 reads CASSEGQGNSPLHF. Written as DNA, the CDR3 is TGCGCCAGCAGTGAAGGACAGGGGAATTCACCCCTCCACTTT.

This clone occurred once. This chain uses TRBV6-1 with TRBJ2-3, with D uncertain. The CDR3 has 12 amino acids. Trimming took off 7 bases at V and 1 base at J, with 6 bases between the two ends. Germline CDR1 is MNHNS and CDR2 is SASEGT. The CDR3 is CASTQGTDTQYF. CDR3 coding DNA: TGTGCCAGCACCCAGGGCACAGATACGCAGTATTTT.

This chain connects TRBV5-1 to TRBJ1-1, with 7 bases lining up with TRBD1. The V gene end was trimmed by 3 bases and the J gene end by 1 base; junction bases not matched to a gene: 3. This CDR3 is built from 14 residues. Germline CDR1 SGHRS, CDR2 YFSETQ. CDR3 region: CASSSGQKNTEAFF. CDR3 bases: TGCGCCAGCAGCTCGGGACAGAAGAACACTGAAGCTTTCTTT. Complete variable domain (other parts from reference TRBV5-1 and TRBJ1-1): KAGVTQTPRYLIKTRGQQVTLSCSPISGHRSVSWYQQTPGQGLQFLFEYFSETQRNKGNFPGRFSGRQFSNSRSEMNVSTLELGDSALYLCASSSGQKNTEAFFGQGTRLTVV.

The V gene is TRBV7-3, the J gene TRBJ2-5; TRBD2 matches 9 bases. Unmatched junction bases numbered 5, after V lost 4 bases and J lost 5 bases. Germline lookup yields CDR1 SGHTA and CDR2 FQGTGA. The CDR3 is 14 residues long. CDR3 DNA sequence: TGTGCCAGCAGCTCGGGACTAGCCCCCGAGACCCAGTACTTC. This gives the protein CASSSGLAPETQYF.

In this sample, this clone turned up a few times. The CDR3 region is CASSPTGVDGYTF. For the CDR3, the DNA is TGTGCCAGCAGCCCCACAGGGGTGGATGGCTACACCTTC. The V gene is TRBV7-9, the J gene TRBJ1-2; 7 bases line up with TRBD1. Germline-derived CDR1 and CDR2 are SEHNR and FQNEAQ (reference sequence). Trimming at V came to 5 bases and at J to 6 bases, leaving 6 bases not matched to a gene. CDR3 length: 13 residues.